These 10 T cell receptor beta chains came from one sample sequenced in a study of T-cell reconstitution after alpha-beta-depleted transplantation in children. TCRbeta library preparation incorporated unique molecular identifiers. A single record per CDR3 protein comes from TCRdb applying MiXCR to the PCR reads. This sample has about 58,000 distinct CDR3 sequences, with around 40% found just once. Sequenced here: PBMCs, mostly from graft donor cells, sampled 360 days after TCRalphabeta/CD19-depleted stem cell transplant. These receptor sequences come from a male patient younger than 18 who had a stem cell transplant for acute lymphoblastic leukemia, so the T cells may come from the graft donor.

A single count supports this clonotype. This chain connects TRBV7-3 to TRBJ2-1, with TRBD2 identical over 9 bases. V lost 2 bases to trimming and J lost 6 bases; unmatched junction nucleotides: 5. Per the germline V gene, CDR1 is SGHTA and CDR2 is FQGTGA. The CDR3 length is 15 residues. The CDR3 sequence: CASSLWGSGGNEQFF. The CDR3 nucleotides read TGTGCCAGCAGCTTATGGGGTAGCGGGGGCAATGAGCAGTTCTTC.

The V gene is TRBV4-3, the J gene TRBJ2-6, with D maybe TRBD2 (5 bases). Germline loops: CDR1 LGHNA, CDR2 YSLEER. The V gene lost 0 bases and the J gene lost 0 bases, with 15 bases spanning the gap. The CDR3 loop spans 19 amino acids. The CDR3: CASSQDQIGDRSGANVLTF. CDR3 DNA sequence: TGCGCCAGCAGCCAAGATCAAATCGGGGATCGCTCTGGGGCCAACGTCCTGACTTTC.

This clonotype was seen ten or more times. V usage is TRBV7-6 and J usage is TRBJ2-1; D is ambiguous. Trimming took off 5 bases at V and 9 bases at J, with 11 bases between the two ends. The CDR3 sequence is 12 residues long. The germline V gene encodes CDR1 SGHVS and CDR2 FNYEAQ. The CDR3 spells CASSPAHTEQFF. Here the CDR3 DNA reads TGTGCCAGCAGCCCCGCCCACACTGAGCAGTTCTTC.

There are a few counts of this clonotype. J is TRBJ2-3 and V is TRBV12-3 or TRBV12-4; D might be TRBD2 (6 bases). V lost 6 bases, J lost 6 bases, and 19 bases lay in between. CDR3 length: 15 amino acids. The CDR3 DNA is TGTGCCAGCAGAGCCTCGGGACTCCCTGGGGATACGCAGTATTTT. It specifies CASRASGLPGDTQYF.

V and J are TRBV24-1 and TRBJ2-3; D not resolved. Germline V gene lookup returns CDR1 KGHDR and CDR2 SFDVKD. The CDR3 sequence is 12 residues long. The V and J ends lost 5 bases and 2 bases respectively, with 4 bases between them. The CDR3: CATSGITDTQYF. The CDR3 region has the DNA TGTGCCACCAGTGGAATCACAGATACGCAGTATTTT.

The V gene is TRBV12-3 or TRBV12-4, the J gene TRBJ2-5; 7 bases agree with TRBD1. The CDR3 is 15 amino acids. The ends lost 6 bases at V and 4 bases at J; junction bases unmatched: 11. CDR3 sequence: CASSHKGGGGETQYF. DNA of the CDR3: TGTGCCAGCAGCCACAAAGGGGGCGGTGGAGAGACCCAGTACTTC.

The table lists this clonotype with a few counts. Possible read error: a much larger clone is one base away. The V gene is TRBV27, the J gene TRBJ2-5; unclear D gene. The germline gives CDR1 MNHEY, CDR2 SMNVEV (reference sequence). Trimming removed 4 bases from V and 4 bases from J, with 4 bases in between. The CDR3 loop spans 11 amino acids. In nucleotides, the CDR3 is TGTGCCAGCAGTTCCCTAGAGACCCAGTACTTC. Encoded protein: CASSSLETQYF.

The chain recombines TRBV3-1 with TRBJ1-5, with 8 bases matching TRBD1. Germline CDR1 is LGHDT and CDR2 is YNNKEL (reference sequence). J was trimmed by 1 base and V by 1 base; bases with no gene match: 3. The CDR3 contains 16 residues. The CDR3 region is CASSQGQGTSNQPQHF. The CDR3 DNA reads TGTGCCAGCAGCCAAGGACAGGGGACGAGCAATCAGCCCCAGCATTTT.

This clonotype was seen a few times. This rearrangement joins TRBV20-1 to TRBJ1-4; D remains ambiguous. The CDR3 has 13 residues. With 3 bases removed from V and 5 bases from J, the gap between germline ends came to 10 bases. CDR1 and CDR2 from the germline V gene are DFQATT and SNEGSKA (reference sequence). CDR3 loop: CSASTVVNEKLFF. CDR3 nucleotides: TGCAGTGCTAGTACAGTGGTGAATGAAAAACTGTTTTTT.

This clonotype has a handful of counts. The chain combines TRBV9 with TRBJ2-7, with D possibly being TRBD1 or TRBD2 (5 bases each). Trimming removed 3 bases at V and 2 bases at J, with 18 bases between. CDR3 length: 16 residues. Germline V gene data show CDR1 as SGDLS and CDR2 as YYNGEE. CDR3 protein: CASSAQSREIPYEQYF. CDR3 coding DNA: TGTGCCAGCAGCGCCCAAAGCAGGGAGATCCCCTACGAGCAGTACTTC.